One and the same sample provided the 8 T cell receptor beta chains below, sequenced in a study of identical twins. One entry per CDR3 protein, called by TCRdb with MiXCR from the 5' RACE reads. This sample has roughly 540,000 distinct CDR3 sequences, with about 20% found just once. These data are also associated with another study on T cells expressing NK-cell markers.

Sequencing was carried out using CD4+ T cells sorted from blood. The receptors were sampled from a woman aged 18-29 years in good health.

This clonotype showed up many times. The V call is TRBV6-5, the J call TRBJ2-3; the D is unclear. The germline V gene encodes CDR1 MNHEY and CDR2 SVGAGI. V was cut by 2 bases and J by 8 bases, with 17 bases left in between. The CDR3 extends over 15 amino acids. The CDR3 bases are TGTGCCAGCAGTTACGAGGCCTCTGGTGCTCTTACGCAGTATTTT. Protein: CASSYEASGALTQYF.

This chain connects TRBV7-9 to TRBJ2-7, with D hard to call. The CDR3 has 14 residues. V was clipped by 4 bases and J by 2 bases, with 12 bases between them. Germline CDR1 SEHNR, CDR2 FQNEAQ (reference sequence). CDR3 in DNA: TGTGCCAGCAGCTCCTGGGCTCGAACCTACGAGCAGTACTTC. Protein product: CASSSWARTYEQYF.

This clonotype was counted a few times. The J gene is TRBJ2-5, the V gene TRBV9; 7 bases line up with TRBD2. V lost 6 bases to trimming and J lost 3 bases; unmatched junction nucleotides: 8. The CDR3 extends over 14 amino acids. From germline, CDR1 is SGDLS and CDR2 YYNGEE. CDR3 loop: CASTLSGGKETQYF. For the CDR3, the DNA is TGTGCCAGCACCTTATCCGGGGGGAAAGAGACCCAGTACTTC. The variable domain in full, with the rest retrieved from reference TRBV9 and TRBJ2-5, is DSGVTQTPKHLITATGQRVTLRCSPRSGDLSVYWYQQSLDQGLQFLIQYYNGEERAKGNILERFSAQQFPDLHSELNLSSLELGDSALYFCASTLSGGKETQYFGPGTRLLVL.

This clonotype was observed a few times. The chain couples TRBV6-2 or TRBV6-3 to TRBJ2-7; possibly TRBD1 or TRBD2 for D (5 bases each). V lost 4 bases and J lost 3, with 13 bases in between. This CDR3 contains 14 residues. Germline assignment: CDR1 MNHEY and CDR2 SVGEGT. In DNA, the CDR3 is TGTGCCAGCAGTTTCCTTGGGGGTTTCTACGAGCAGTACTTC. Translation: CASSFLGGFYEQYF.

This chain uses TRBV20-1 with TRBJ1-1, with D perhaps matching TRBD1 (6 bases). This CDR3 spans 15 amino acids. The V end lost 0 bases, the J end lost 10 bases, and 21 bases lay between the germline ends. CDR1 and CDR2 (germline): DFQATT, SNEGSKA (reference sequence). The CDR3 nucleotides read TGCAGTGCTAGAGACTCGACAGGAGGAAATCTTATAGCTTTCTTT. Amino acids: CSARDSTGGNLIAFF.

This chain links TRBV30 with TRBJ2-1; D possibly uses TRBD1 or TRBD2 (5 bases each). V was trimmed by 3 bases and J by 10 bases, leaving 10 bases between them. CDR1 is GTSNPN and CDR2 is SVGIG in the germline V gene (reference sequence). The CDR3 extends over 11 amino acids. Here the CDR3 DNA reads TGTGCCTGGAGGTGGGGGACGGAGCAGTTCTTC. Residues: CAWRWGTEQFF.

CDR3 sequence: CASSPAAYQETQYF. CDR3 bases: TGTGCCAGCAGCCCAGCGGCGTACCAAGAGACCCAGTACTTC. The chain couples TRBV7-2 to TRBJ2-5, with TRBD2 as a possible D gene (5 bases). Germline CDR1 SGHTA, CDR2 FQGNSA. Trimming stripped 5 bases from V and 0 bases from J, with 10 bases between. The CDR3 contains 14 residues.

The chain joins TRBV2 to TRBJ2-3; D is possibly TRBD1 (5 bases). The germline CDR1 and CDR2 sequences are SNHLY and FYNNEI. The CDR3 runs 15 residues. Trimming left V 6 bases short and J 4 bases short, with 17 bases between. The CDR3 sequence is CASSQRRGRADTQYF. DNA for the CDR3: TGTGCCAGCAGCCAGCGAAGGGGCCGGGCAGATACGCAGTATTTT.